Given below is one TCR beta chain in context. No antigen is known for it. Measured with immunoSEQ multiplex PCR; TCRdb has only the in-frame clones, and not every one. The sample consists of more than 85,000 clones, about 85% of them appearing once. These data are taken from a study of T cell responses to AZD1222 COVID-19 vaccine. General study findings and limits: Mostly white British, mostly female donors; authors suggested clonal diversity may be underestimated. Seropositive AZD1222 recipients at baseline numbered only five or six. Variant regions that are unmutated are reportedly the target of nearly half of spike-specific TCRs.

The sample here was peripheral blood, taken on day 0 of AZD1222 vaccination. This receptor was obtained from an adult in good health.

The CDR3 DNA sequence: TGTGCCAGCAGCCAAGAATCTCGACAGGGCGACTCACCCCTCCACTTT. Its protein product is CASSQESRQGDSPLHF. This chain joins TRBV4-2 and TRBJ1-6; 7 bases map to TRBD1. Per the germline V gene, CDR1 is LGHNA and CDR2 is YNFKEQ. The J segment lost 10 bases and the V segment lost 0 bases, leaving 9 bases of the junction unmatched. The CDR3 spans 16 residues.